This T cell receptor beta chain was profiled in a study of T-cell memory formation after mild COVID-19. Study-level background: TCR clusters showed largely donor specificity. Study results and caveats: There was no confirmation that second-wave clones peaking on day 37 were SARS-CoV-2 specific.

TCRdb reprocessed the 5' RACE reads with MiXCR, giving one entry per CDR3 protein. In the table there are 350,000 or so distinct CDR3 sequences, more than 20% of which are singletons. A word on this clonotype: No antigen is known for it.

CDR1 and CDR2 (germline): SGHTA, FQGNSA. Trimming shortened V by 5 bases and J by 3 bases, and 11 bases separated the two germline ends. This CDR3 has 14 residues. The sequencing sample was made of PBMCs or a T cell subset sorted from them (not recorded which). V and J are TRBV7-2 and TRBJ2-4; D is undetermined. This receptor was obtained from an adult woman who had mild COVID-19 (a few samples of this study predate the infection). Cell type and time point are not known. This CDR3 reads CASSGMHGKNIQYF. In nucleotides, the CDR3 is TGTGCCAGCAGCGGGATGCATGGCAAAAACATTCAGTACTTC.